These 15 T cell receptor beta chains originate from one sample sequenced in a study of CD8+ T cells in alopecia areata. Regarding treatment: oral pan-JAK inhibitor, 5-10 mg twice daily. In each case, RNA was isolated and then reverse transcribed into cDNA as the sequencing template. The method was immunoSEQ multiplex PCR; TCRdb's version includes in-frame clones alone and lacks a portion of them. The sample carries approximately 210,000 clones, just over 65% recorded once. The sample in question was CD4+ T cells sorted from blood, obtained at approximately week 44, from a patient treated with tofacitinib. The receptors stem from a human donor with alopecia areata.

This clone was seen a few times. The CDR3 protein is CSVRQGASGNSGANVLTF. The DNA for the CDR3 is TGCAGCGTTCGACAGGGGGCTAGCGGGAACTCTGGGGCCAACGTCCTGACTTTC. This chain uses TRBV29-1 with TRBJ2-6, with a possible D match to TRBD1 (10 bases). V shed 5 bases and J shed 0 bases, with 20 bases lying between them. The CDR3 covers 18 residues. Germline CDR1 is SQVTM and CDR2 is ANQGSEA.

The chain is built from TRBV4-1 and TRBJ1-2; 9 bases line up with TRBD1. V was clipped by 6 bases and J by 3 bases; unmatched bases: 8. The germline gives CDR1 MGHRA, CDR2 YSYEKL. This CDR3 is 15 amino acids long. The CDR3 reads CASRSPGTGYYGYTF. The CDR3 nucleotides read TGCGCCAGCAGGTCGCCCGGGACAGGGTACTATGGCTACACCTTC.

In its sample, this clone was seen a few times. This sequence joins TRBV11-3 and TRBJ2-1; 8 positions match TRBD2. The CDR3 extends over 15 amino acids. Germline CDR1 and CDR2: SGHNT and YENEEA. Unmatched junction bases numbered 5, after V lost 1 base and J lost 6 bases. The CDR3 DNA sequence: TGTGCCAGCAGCTTAGTGATAGCGGGGTTCAATGAGCAGTTCTTC. This encodes CASSLVIAGFNEQFF.

This clone was counted only a few times. V gene TRBV5-5 combines with J gene TRBJ2-1, with D hard to call. The V and J ends lost 0 bases and 4 bases respectively, with 11 bases between them. Per the germline V gene, CDR1 is SGHKS and CDR2 is YYEKEE (reference sequence). The length of the CDR3 is 15 residues. The chain's CDR3 is CASSLDALPYNEQFF. The CDR3 bases are TGTGCCAGCAGCTTGGACGCCCTTCCTTACAATGAGCAGTTCTTC.

This rearrangement joins TRBV28 to TRBJ1-3, with D hard to call. The V gene's germline CDR1 is MDHEN and CDR2 SYDVKM. Trimming removed 8 bases from V and 3 bases from J, with 2 bases in between. The CDR3 runs 10 residues. For the CDR3, the DNA is TGTGCCAGCTTTGGAAACACCATATATTTT. Its translation is CASFGNTIYF.

V and J are TRBV2 and TRBJ1-5; 7 bases fit TRBD1. The CDR3 loop spans 14 amino acids. Germline CDR1 reads SNHLY; CDR2 reads FYNNEI. V was pared by 5 bases and J by 5 bases, with 6 bases of the junction left unmatched. CDR3 nucleotides: TGTGCCAGCAGTTACAGACAGGGCGATCAGCCCCAGCATTTT. This sequence encodes CASSYRQGDQPQHF. Full variable domain (rest looked up from reference TRBV2 and TRBJ1-5): EPEVTQTPSHQVTQMGQEVILRCVPISNHLYFYWYRQILGQKVEFLVSFYNNEISEKSEIFDDQFSVERPDGSNFTLKIRSTKLEDSAMYFCASSYRQGDQPQHFGDGTRLSIL.

The J gene is TRBJ1-5, the V gene TRBV27; D possibly corresponds to TRBD1 (5 bases). CDR3 length: 13 residues. Germline assignment: CDR1 MNHEY and CDR2 SMNVEV (reference sequence). V was trimmed by 3 bases and J by 9 bases, leaving 12 bases between them. The CDR3 coding sequence is TGTGCCAGCAGTTTCACGTCCGACAGGCCCCAGCATTTT. Translating it yields CASSFTSDRPQHF.

This clone was seen more than once but under ten times. J is TRBJ2-1 and V is TRBV2; 13 nucleotides match TRBD2. CDR3 length equals 15 residues. V shed 2 bases, J shed 8 bases, and the junction held 3 bases outside the gene matches. Per the germline V gene, CDR1 is SNHLY and CDR2 is FYNNEI. The CDR3: CASSETSGGAYEQFF. The CDR3 nucleotides are TGTGCCAGCAGTGAAACTAGCGGGGGGGCCTATGAGCAGTTCTTC. Complete variable domain (other parts from reference TRBV2 and TRBJ2-1): EPEVTQTPSHQVTQMGQEVILRCVPISNHLYFYWYRQILGQKVEFLVSFYNNEISEKSEIFDDQFSVERPDGSNFTLKIRSTKLEDSAMYFCASSETSGGAYEQFFGPGTRLTVL.

The chain joins TRBV30 to TRBJ1-4; D unresolved. The CDR3 extends over 10 amino acids. The germline V gene has CDR1 GTSNPN and CDR2 SVGIG (reference sequence). The V end was cut by 5 bases, the J end by 11 bases, with 9 bases between. The CDR3 loop is CAWGGPKLFF. CDR3 in DNA: TGTGCCTGGGGTGGTCCCAAACTGTTTTTT. The whole variable domain, filled in from reference TRBV30 and TRBJ1-4, reads SQTIHQWPATLVQPVGSPLSLECTVEGTSNPNLYWYRQAAGRGLQLLFYSVGIGQISSEVPQNLSASRPQDRQFILSSKKLLLSDSGFYLCAWGGPKLFFGSGTQLSVL.

This clone was found once. V and J are TRBV2 and TRBJ1-1; D not certain. V lost 10 bases and J 0 bases, leaving 9 bases between the germline ends. Germline-derived CDR1 and CDR2 are SNHLY and FYNNEI. The CDR3 contains 12 residues. CDR3 bases: TGTGCCACAGGCAGCATGAACACTGAAGCTTTCTTT. Its translation is CATGSMNTEAFF.

The genes are TRBV29-1 and TRBJ1-1; possibly TRBD1 for D (5 bases). V lost 3 bases, J lost 4 bases, and 12 bases lay in between. The CDR3 runs to 13 residues. Germline CDR1 SQVTM, CDR2 ANQGSEA. The CDR3 nucleotides are TGCAGCGTTGAGAATCGGGGGGGCACTGAAGCTTTCTTT. Residues: CSVENRGGTEAFF.

This clone was seen just once. This rearrangement joins TRBV30 to TRBJ2-1; D might be TRBD2 (7 bases). The CDR3 has 15 amino acids. Germline assignment: CDR1 GTSNPN and CDR2 SVGIG (reference sequence). With 4 bases removed from V and 0 bases from J, the gap between germline ends came to 13 bases. Here the CDR3 DNA reads TGTGCCTGGATGGTGAGGGGGGGCTCCTACAATGAGCAGTTCTTC. It specifies CAWMVRGGSYNEQFF.

This clone was recorded only once. CDR3 in DNA: TGTGCCACCAGTCCACAGGGAAGTCAGCCCCAGCATTTT. Residues: CATSPQGSQPQHF. The gene calls are TRBV15 and TRBJ1-5, with a weak D call TRBD1 (6 bases). Germline CDR1 reads LNHNV; CDR2 reads YYDKDF (reference sequence). Trimming stripped 6 bases from V and 6 bases from J, with 12 bases between. There are 13 residues in the CDR3.

The rearrangement links TRBV7-9 to TRBJ1-5; D uncertain. The V gene's germline CDR1 is SEHNR and CDR2 FQNEAQ (reference sequence). This CDR3 comprises 13 residues. Trimming shortened V by 3 bases and J by 3 bases, and 6 bases separated the two germline ends. DNA for the CDR3: TGTGCCAGCAGCTTCGGGGTCAATCAGCCCCAGCATTTT. It specifies CASSFGVNQPQHF.

A few counts support this clone. This sample includes further DNA sequences coding for the same CDR3. The chain joins TRBV11-2 to TRBJ1-2, with TRBD1 as a possible D gene (5 bases). The germline V gene has CDR1 SGHAT and CDR2 FQNNGV. V was cut by 1 base and J by 3 bases, with 6 bases left in between. There are 13 residues in the CDR3. Here the CDR3 DNA reads TGTGCCAGCAGCTTAGGGGACCACTATGGCTACACCTTC. It codes for CASSLGDHYGYTF. The full variable domain, with the rest looked up from reference TRBV11-2 and TRBJ1-2, is EAGVAQSPRYKIIEKRQSVAFWCNPISGHATLYWYQQILGQGPKLLIQFQNNGVVDDSQLPKDRFSAERLKGVDSTLKIQPAKLEDSAVYLCASSLGDHYGYTFGSGTRLTVV.